A single sample is the source of the 30 T cell receptor beta chains below, sequenced in a study of T cells after yellow fever vaccination. TCRdb re-called the 5' RACE reads with MiXCR, one entry per CDR3 protein. There are about 220,000 distinct CDR3 sequences in the sample; approximately 3% occur only once, and around 3% lies in the top ten. Sample: CD4+ T cells sorted from PBMCs, taken 10 days after the yellow fever booster vaccination. The receptors here all came from a young man who received the YFV17D yellow fever vaccine.

This clonotype was picked up many times. V and J are TRBV5-1 and TRBJ2-5; TRBD2 agrees at 8 bases. Germline assignment: CDR1 SGHRS and CDR2 YFSETQ. The J segment lost 4 bases and the V segment lost 4 bases, leaving 15 bases of the junction unmatched. CDR3 length equals 17 residues. The CDR3 here is CASSLGLGGSEGETQYF. The CDR3 DNA is TGCGCCAGCAGCCTGGGACTAGGGGGGTCGGAAGGAGAGACCCAGTACTTC.

This clonotype showed up many times. The chain carries TRBV7-2 and TRBJ1-1, with no clear D. V shed 0 bases and J shed 1 base, with 9 bases lying between them. CDR3 size: 15 residues. Germline CDR1 is SGHTA and CDR2 is FQGNSA. Here the CDR3 reads CASSLAGPRNTEAFF. In DNA form, the CDR3 reads TGTGCCAGCAGCTTAGCTGGACCGAGGAACACTGAAGCTTTCTTT.

This clonotype was seen ten or more times. The chain links TRBV10-3 to TRBJ2-2, with TRBD1 matching over 11 bases. Germline-derived CDR1 and CDR2 are ENHRY and SYGVKD. The length of the CDR3 is 17 residues. Germline trimming cut 6 bases from V and 0 bases from J; bases unmatched to any gene: 6. The CDR3 region is CAIRAGTGGTNTGELFF. The CDR3 DNA follows: TGTGCCATCAGAGCCGGGACAGGGGGTACGAACACCGGGGAGCTGTTTTTT.

This clonotype was recorded many times. The V call is TRBV5-1, the J call TRBJ2-1; 9 nucleotides agree with TRBD1. V lost 4 bases and J lost 6; bases outside the gene matches: 5. Germline V gene sequence: CDR1 SGHRS, CDR2 YFSETQ. The CDR3 consists of 14 residues. CDR3 amino acids: CASSTQGASNEQFF. The CDR3 region has the DNA TGCGCCAGCAGCACACAGGGGGCGTCCAATGAGCAGTTCTTC.

This clonotype was observed many times. This chain uses TRBV7-9 with TRBJ2-1; TRBD1 aligns across 7 bases. Germline loops: CDR1 SEHNR, CDR2 FQNEAQ (reference sequence). The trim removed 3 bases at V and 4 bases at J, leaving 3 bases unmatched. This CDR3 has 14 residues. The CDR3 sequence: CASSLWDSYNEQFF. The CDR3 coding sequence is TGTGCCAGCAGCTTGTGGGACAGTTACAATGAGCAGTTCTTC.

This clonotype was counted between two and nine times. The chain is built from TRBV15 and TRBJ1-2, with 7 positions matching TRBD1. The junction had 10 bases not matched to a gene; V was cut back by 5 bases and J by 7 bases. Per the germline V gene, CDR1 is LNHNV and CDR2 is YYDKDF (reference sequence). The CDR3 length is 14 residues. Written as DNA, the CDR3 is TGTGCCACCAGCTGGAAGTTACAGGGGACTGGCTACACCTTC. It specifies CATSWKLQGTGYTF.

The table lists this clonotype with many counts. The J gene is TRBJ2-2, the V gene TRBV9; D may be TRBD1 (6 bases). Germline V lookup: CDR1 SGDLS, CDR2 YYNGEE. CDR3 length: 15 residues. Trimming left V 5 bases short and J 2 bases short, with 13 bases between. CDR3 DNA: TGTGCCAGCAGTGTCGGGACACTAAACACCGGGGAGCTGTTTTTT. Translating it yields CASSVGTLNTGELFF.

This clonotype was seen a handful of times. The chain recombines TRBV20-1 with TRBJ2-5, with a possible D match to TRBD1 (5 bases). Germline CDR1 DFQATT, CDR2 SNEGSKA (reference sequence). The V end was cut by 1 base, the J end by 0 bases, with 6 bases between. The CDR3 covers 13 residues. Here the CDR3 reads CSARGRDQETQYF. The DNA for the CDR3 is TGCAGTGCTAGAGGCAGGGACCAAGAGACCCAGTACTTC.

This clonotype was observed many times. J is TRBJ2-3 and V is TRBV18; D remains ambiguous. The ends were cut back, 6 bases at V and 5 bases at J, with 6 bases in the middle. The germline V gene has CDR1 KGHSH and CDR2 LQKENI. CDR3 length: 11 residues. The CDR3 DNA reads TGTGCCAGCTCCGGTGGAGATACGCAGTATTTT. This sequence encodes CASSGGDTQYF.

This clonotype was detected many times. The rearrangement uses TRBV11-2 and TRBJ2-3; 8 bases agree with TRBD2. Losses at the gene ends were 1 base for V and 2 bases for J; bases not matched to a gene: 5. Germline V gene data show CDR1 as SGHAT and CDR2 as FQNNGV. The CDR3 sequence is 16 residues long. The CDR3 nucleotides are TGTGCCAGCAGCTTAGTAGTCGGGGGGGCCACAGATACGCAGTATTTT. This codes for CASSLVVGGATDTQYF.

This clonotype occurred many times. The chain couples TRBV20-1 to TRBJ1-2; D is uncertain. CDR1 and CDR2 from the germline V gene are DFQATT and SNEGSKA (reference sequence). CDR3 length: 10 residues. Trimming took off 5 bases at V and 5 bases at J, with 6 bases between the two ends. The CDR3 spells CSAAPYGYTF. The CDR3, as DNA: TGCAGTGCTGCACCTTATGGCTACACCTTC.

This clonotype was seen a few times. The genes are TRBV11-2 and TRBJ2-4; possible D gene TRBD2, 6 bases. V was clipped by 4 bases and J by 0 bases, with 13 bases between them. The CDR3 totals 16 residues. Looked up from germline, CDR1 is SGHAT and CDR2 is FQNNGV. The CDR3 coding sequence is TGTGCCAGCAGCTATGCGGGACGGCTAGCCAAAAACATTCAGTACTTC. Translating it yields CASSYAGRLAKNIQYF.

The gene calls are TRBV15 and TRBJ2-6; D remains ambiguous. Germline V lookup: CDR1 LNHNV, CDR2 YYDKDF (reference sequence). Trimming left V 5 bases short and J 3 bases short, with 11 bases between. The CDR3 is made up of 15 amino acids. The CDR3 nucleotides are TGTGCCACCAGCGTCGGTGGTAATGGGGCCAACGTCCTGACTTTC. Protein: CATSVGGNGANVLTF.

Worth noting for this clonotype: A much larger clone differs by one base, so this may be a read error. This chain connects TRBV10-3 to TRBJ1-4; D gene unclear. Trimming cost V 5 bases and J 0 bases, with 10 bases left between them. The CDR3 length is 15 residues. CDR1 and CDR2 (germline): ENHRY, SYGVKD. The CDR3 DNA sequence: TGTGCCATCAGTCATTCGGGGACAACTAATGAAAAACTGTTTTTT. This codes for CAISHSGTTNEKLFF.

This clonotype came up many times. V is TRBV11-2 and J is TRBJ1-5; no firm D call. From germline, CDR1 is SGHAT and CDR2 FQNNGV. V was trimmed by 0 bases and J by 9 bases, leaving 9 bases between them. The CDR3 runs 13 residues. CDR3 residues: CASSLDPPGPQHF. CDR3 coding DNA: TGTGCCAGCAGCTTAGACCCGCCAGGGCCCCAGCATTTT. Filled out from reference TRBV11-2 and TRBJ1-5, the complete variable domain reads EAGVAQSPRYKIIEKRQSVAFWCNPISGHATLYWYQQILGQGPKLLIQFQNNGVVDDSQLPKDRFSAERLKGVDSTLKIQPAKLEDSAVYLCASSLDPPGPQHFGDGTRLSIL.

This clonotype was observed many times. The V gene is TRBV11-2, the J gene TRBJ1-2; D possibly corresponds to TRBD1 (6 bases). Deletions cut 2 bases from V and 0 bases from J, with 10 bases between. Per germline, CDR1 SGHAT and CDR2 FQNNGV. The CDR3 runs 15 residues. CDR3 nucleotides: TGTGCCAGCAGCTTACAGGGGTTATCTAACTATGGCTACACCTTC. This encodes CASSLQGLSNYGYTF. Full variable domain (missing parts from reference TRBV11-2 and TRBJ1-2): EAGVAQSPRYKIIEKRQSVAFWCNPISGHATLYWYQQILGQGPKLLIQFQNNGVVDDSQLPKDRFSAERLKGVDSTLKIQPAKLEDSAVYLCASSLQGLSNYGYTFGSGTRLTVV.

CDR3 nucleotides: TGCAGTGCGAAGGGACAGGCCTCCTATAATTCACCCCTCCACTTT. Its translation is CSAKGQASYNSPLHF. V usage is TRBV20-1 and J usage is TRBJ1-6; the match to TRBD1 covers 8 bases. The CDR3 runs to 15 residues. The germline CDR1 and CDR2 sequences are DFQATT and SNEGSKA (reference sequence). V trimming: 6 bases; J trimming: 0 bases; junction bases outside the gene matches: 4.

This clonotype was seen many times. V is TRBV5-4 and J is TRBJ2-3, with D possibly TRBD2 on 7 matching bases. The germline V gene encodes CDR1 SGHNT and CDR2 YYREEE (reference sequence). The CDR3 spans 16 residues. Trimming took 4 bases from V and 0 from J, leaving 15 bases between them. The chain's CDR3 is CASSPSRGASTDTQYF. For the CDR3, the DNA is TGTGCCAGCAGCCCCTCCCGGGGGGCTAGCACAGATACGCAGTATTTT.

A few counts support this clonotype. The chain carries TRBV6-6 and TRBJ2-7, with 10 bases fitting TRBD2. Germline V lookup: CDR1 MNHNY, CDR2 SVGAGI (reference sequence). This CDR3 region has 16 residues. J lost 3 bases, V lost 2 bases, and 7 bases had no gene match. CDR3 coding DNA: TGTGCCAGCAGTTACACCCTAAGGACTAGCGGCTACGAGCAGTACTTC. Protein: CASSYTLRTSGYEQYF.

This clonotype was detected many times. In nucleotides, the CDR3 is TGTGCCAGCAGCCGGACAGGACCGGGAGGTAATTCACCCCTCCACTTT. Its protein is CASSRTGPGGNSPLHF. The V gene is TRBV7-2, the J gene TRBJ1-6, with 7 bases fitting TRBD1. Trimming cost V 5 bases and J 6 bases; bases outside gene matches: 10. Germline V lookup: CDR1 SGHTA, CDR2 FQGNSA. The CDR3 is made up of 16 amino acids.

This clonotype was counted ten times or more. The chain joins TRBV10-3 to TRBJ2-3; the D gene is possibly TRBD2 (7 bases). Looked up from germline, CDR1 is ENHRY and CDR2 is SYGVKD. This CDR3 spans 14 amino acids. Trimming pared 10 bases from V and 5 bases from J, leaving 19 bases between. CDR3 bases: TGTGCCACCCGCCAACGGGGGGCGGAAGATACGCAGTATTTT. This translates into CATRQRGAEDTQYF.

In this sample, this clonotype turned up many times. This chain connects TRBV2 to TRBJ1-1; TRBD1 aligns across 7 bases. The germline V gene has CDR1 SNHLY and CDR2 FYNNEI. V trimming: 6 bases; J trimming: 12 bases; junction bases outside the gene matches: 22. The CDR3 runs 16 residues. The CDR3 region is CASRREAAPHRGLTFF. The CDR3 DNA reads TGTGCCAGCAGGAGGGAAGCTGCGCCCCACAGGGGCTTGACTTTCTTT.

In this sample, this clonotype turned up many times. The chain carries TRBV29-1 and TRBJ2-3, with 9 bases lining up with TRBD1. The trim removed 4 bases at V and 1 base at J, leaving 0 bases unmatched. This CDR3 comprises 13 residues. CDR1 is SQVTM and CDR2 is ANQGSEA in the germline V gene. The CDR3 DNA reads TGCAGCGTTGGGACAGGGGGCACAGATACGCAGTATTTT. Translating gives CSVGTGGTDTQYF.

The V and J genes are TRBV10-3 and TRBJ2-2, with 8 bases aligning to TRBD1. Germline V gene lookup returns CDR1 ENHRY and CDR2 SYGVKD. This CDR3 is 17 amino acids long. V trimming: 7 bases; J trimming: 4 bases; junction bases outside the gene matches: 14. As DNA, the CDR3 is TGTGCCATCACCGAGTGGGTCTCTACAGGGGGCACCGGGGAGCTGTTTTTT. Residues: CAITEWVSTGGTGELFF.

This clonotype has ten or more counts. This chain joins TRBV9 and TRBJ2-3; either TRBD1 or TRBD2 may supply D (6 bases each). The CDR3 is 16 amino acids. V was clipped by 0 bases and J by 4 bases, with 15 bases between them. CDR1 and CDR2 from the germline V gene are SGDLS and YYNGEE. CDR3 nucleotides: TGTGCCAGCAGCGTAGAAGGTTCGAGGGGGGCAGATACGCAGTATTTT. This encodes CASSVEGSRGADTQYF.

This clonotype has a count of ten or more. V gene TRBV10-3 combines with J gene TRBJ1-1; 7 bases match TRBD1. Trimming at V came to 6 bases and at J to 5 bases, leaving 6 bases not matched to a gene. The germline CDR1 and CDR2 sequences are ENHRY and SYGVKD. The CDR3 is 13 amino acids. The CDR3 DNA sequence: TGTGCCATCAGCGCAGGGGGTAGTACTGAAGCTTTCTTT. Its protein product is CAISAGGSTEAFF.

This clonotype was detected ten times or more. This chain connects TRBV5-4 to TRBJ1-5; tentative D call: TRBD1 (5 bases). Germline CDR1 reads SGHNT; CDR2 reads YYREEE (reference sequence). V dropped 4 bases and J dropped 9 bases, with 14 bases sitting between them. The CDR3 consists of 13 residues. This CDR3 is CASSRDGVGPQHF. The CDR3 nucleotides are TGTGCCAGCAGCCGGGACGGGGTAGGGCCCCAGCATTTT.

This clonotype was picked up a small number of times. V is TRBV7-2 and J is TRBJ1-4, with 8 bases that match TRBD1. V dropped 2 bases and J dropped 5; count of bases not matched to a gene: 4. CDR3 length: 15 residues. Germline values: CDR1 SGHTA, CDR2 FQGNSA. CDR3 sequence (DNA): TGTGCCAGCAGCTTACAGGACAGGGTCAATGAAAAACTGTTTTTT. Residues: CASSLQDRVNEKLFF. The full variable domain, in which reference TRBV7-2 and TRBJ1-4 provide the parts outside the CDR3, is GAGVSQSPSNKVTEKGKDVELRCDPISGHTALYWYRQSLGQGLEFLIYFQGNSAPDKSGLPSDRFSAERTGGSVSTLTIQRTQQEDSAVYLCASSLQDRVNEKLFFGSGTQLSVL.

This clonotype was recorded at least ten times. The V call is TRBV24-1, the J call TRBJ2-1, with D perhaps TRBD2 (6 bases). Trimming stripped 1 base from V and 7 bases from J, with 16 bases between. Germline V gene data show CDR1 as KGHDR and CDR2 as SFDVKD. This CDR3 region has 16 residues. CDR3 DNA sequence: TGTGCCACCAGTGATTTAGGCGTGGGAGGCCCAAATGAGCAGTTCTTC. Translated, it gives CATSDLGVGGPNEQFF.

This clonotype was counted at least ten times. The chain recombines TRBV6-2 or TRBV6-3 with TRBJ1-5; D is unclear. The CDR3 has 14 amino acids. Trimming shortened V by 5 bases and J by 5 bases, and 13 bases separated the two germline ends. Germline V lookup: CDR1 MNHEY, CDR2 SVGEGT. CDR3 residues: CASSEASGYQPQHF. CDR3 in DNA: TGTGCCAGCAGTGAGGCCTCCGGGTATCAGCCCCAGCATTTT.